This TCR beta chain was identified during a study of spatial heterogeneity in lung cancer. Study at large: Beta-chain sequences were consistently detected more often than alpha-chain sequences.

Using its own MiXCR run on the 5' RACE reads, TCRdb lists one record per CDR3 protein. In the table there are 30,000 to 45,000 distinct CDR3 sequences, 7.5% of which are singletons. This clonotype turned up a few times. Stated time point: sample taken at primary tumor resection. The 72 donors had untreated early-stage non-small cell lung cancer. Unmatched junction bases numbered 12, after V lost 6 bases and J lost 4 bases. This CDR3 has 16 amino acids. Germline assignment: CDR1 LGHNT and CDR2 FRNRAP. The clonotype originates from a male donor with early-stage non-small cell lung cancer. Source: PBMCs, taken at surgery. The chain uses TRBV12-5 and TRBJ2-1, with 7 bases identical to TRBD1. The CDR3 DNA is TGTGCTAGTGGGCCTGAAGGACAGGCTACTTACAATGAGCAGTTCTTC. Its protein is CASGPEGQATYNEQFF.